The 21 T cell receptor beta chains in this list originate from one sample, sequenced in a study of blood T cell repertoires in COVID-19 (dated by TCRdb to 2018 to 2021). Libraries were made using the immunoSEQ multiplex PCR assay. TCRdb took this table from immuneACCESS and kept in-frame rearrangements with V and J called. Such tables lack part of the clones; where checked against another copy, unresolved V genes explain under half of the gap, and the rest is unexplained. This sample lists 250,000 or so clones; 80% to 90% were detected once. The ten largest clones add up to over 2% of the sample. Sequences were obtained from peripheral blood. These TCRs come from a man aged 35 to 55 who had recovered from COVID-19.

In regard to this clone: Other DNA sequences in this sample translate to the same CDR3. V usage is TRBV15 and J usage is TRBJ1-2; D gene uncertain. CDR3 length equals 12 residues. The germline V gene encodes CDR1 LNHNV and CDR2 YYDKDF (reference sequence). With 0 bases removed from V and 4 bases from J, the gap between germline ends came to 3 bases. CDR3 sequence: CATSRDSYGYTF. The CDR3 DNA reads as TGTGCCACCAGCAGAGACAGCTATGGCTACACCTTC.

This chain connects TRBV5-1 to TRBJ2-3, with 10 bases fitting TRBD2. The length of the CDR3 is 16 residues. Trimming cost V 0 bases and J 3 bases; bases outside gene matches: 4. The germline V gene has CDR1 SGHRS and CDR2 YFSETQ. The CDR3 sequence: CASSLVLGLATDTQYF. The CDR3 DNA follows: TGCGCCAGCAGCTTGGTTTTGGGACTAGCGACAGATACGCAGTATTTT.

This clone was seen just once. The chain recombines TRBV6-1 with TRBJ1-2; possible D gene TRBD1, 6 bases. The CDR3 contains 14 residues. Germline CDR1 is MNHNS and CDR2 is SASEGT. V gave up 2 bases and J gave up 4 bases, with 11 bases separating them. The CDR3 loop reads CASSEMGASYGYTF. In DNA form, the CDR3 reads TGTGCCAGCAGTGAAATGGGGGCGAGCTATGGCTACACCTTC.

The chain employs TRBV11-2 and TRBJ2-5; 11 nucleotides match TRBD2. Germline loops: CDR1 SGHAT, CDR2 FQNNGV. This CDR3 is 15 amino acids long. V trimming: 3 bases; J trimming: 5 bases; junction bases outside the gene matches: 5. CDR3 DNA sequence: TGTGCCAGCAGCTTCAATCGACTAGCGGGGGAGACCCAGTACTTC. The encoded protein is CASSFNRLAGETQYF.

This chain links TRBV14 with TRBJ1-1; the D gene is possibly TRBD1 (6 bases). V lost 4 bases and J 1 base, leaving 13 bases between the germline ends. From germline, CDR1 is SGHDN and CDR2 FVKESK. The CDR3 totals 15 residues. CDR3: CASSPGGSWNTEAFF. CDR3 sequence (DNA): TGTGCCAGCAGCCCTGGGGGCTCATGGAACACTGAAGCTTTCTTT.

This clone appeared a single time. V and J are TRBV4-3 and TRBJ2-7; TRBD2 is a possible D gene (6 bases). Germline CDR1 is LGHNA and CDR2 is YSLEER. V shed 1 base and J shed 0 bases, with 10 bases lying between them. The CDR3 length is 15 residues. Here the CDR3 reads CASSQAAGSSYEQYF. CDR3 in DNA: TGCGCCAGCAGCCAAGCCGCCGGGAGCTCCTACGAGCAGTACTTC.

The rearrangement links TRBV2 to TRBJ2-5; TRBD1 matches 8 bases. In germline, CDR1 is SNHLY, CDR2 FYNNEI. CDR3 size: 13 residues. V dropped 4 bases and J dropped 5; count of bases not matched to a gene: 3. CDR3 nucleotide sequence: TGTGCCAGCAGTGTGGGACAGGTCGAGACCCAGTACTTC. This codes for CASSVGQVETQYF.

The CDR3 sequence is CASSVEKGTNEKLFF. The CDR3 DNA follows: TGTGCCAGCAGCGTAGAGAAGGGGACTAATGAAAAACTGTTTTTT. This chain connects TRBV9 to TRBJ1-4, with TRBD1 as a possible D gene (5 bases). The CDR3 runs 15 residues. The germline CDR1 and CDR2 sequences are SGDLS and YYNGEE. V lost 0 bases to trimming and J lost 2 bases, with 8 bases between them.

This sequence joins TRBV7-9 and TRBJ1-4; the D is unclear. Germline V gene lookup returns CDR1 SEHNR and CDR2 FQNEAQ (reference sequence). V lost 5 bases, J lost 7 bases, and 17 bases lay in between. The CDR3 has 15 amino acids. The CDR3 nucleotides read TGTGCCAGCAGCCCCATGTCTCCGGGAATTGAAAAACTGTTTTTT. Its protein is CASSPMSPGIEKLFF.

V is TRBV12-5 and J is TRBJ2-7; a possible D gene is TRBD2 (5 bases). Trimming removed 5 bases at V and 6 bases at J, with 20 bases between. Germline V gene sequence: CDR1 LGHNT, CDR2 FRNRAP. This CDR3 has 15 amino acids. In DNA form, the CDR3 reads TGTGCTAGTGGTCCCGGACTCCTAGGAGTTCGCGAGCAGTACTTC. Its translation is CASGPGLLGVREQYF.

The rearrangement links TRBV6-5 to TRBJ2-7; D gene unclear. Trimming left V 5 bases short and J 2 bases short, with 7 bases between. This CDR3 is built from 12 residues. Germline CDR1 MNHEY, CDR2 SVGAGI. The CDR3 nucleotides are TGTGCCAGCAGTACGAGTCCCTACGAGCAGTACTTC. It specifies CASSTSPYEQYF.

The CDR3 reads CASSHLAGGRADTQYF. The CDR3 DNA reads as TGTGCCAGCAGCCATCTAGCGGGGGGGCGGGCAGATACGCAGTATTTT. The gene calls are TRBV3-1 (or the pseudogene TRBV3-2) and TRBJ2-3; TRBD2 matches 12 bases. Trimming cost V 3 bases and J 4 bases; bases outside gene matches: 5. This CDR3 has 16 residues. Per germline, CDR1 LGHDT and CDR2 YNNKEL (reference sequence).

There are many counts of this clone. V usage is TRBV30 and J usage is TRBJ1-2; D not certain. The length of the CDR3 is 13 residues. The V and J ends lost 0 bases and 4 bases respectively, with 9 bases between them. Germline CDR1 reads GTSNPN; CDR2 reads SVGIG (reference sequence). The CDR3 region has the DNA TGTGCCTGGAGTGTAGCCCCGGTCTATGGCTACACCTTC. The encoded protein is CAWSVAPVYGYTF.

The chain combines TRBV5-1 with TRBJ2-5; TRBD1 matches 9 bases. V trimming: 4 bases; J trimming: 2 bases; junction bases outside the gene matches: 6. CDR3 length: 15 residues. Germline V gives CDR1 SGHRS, CDR2 YFSETQ. The CDR3, as DNA: TGCGCCAGCAGCCCCGGCGGGACAGGGCAAGAGACCCAGTACTTC. Encoded protein: CASSPGGTGQETQYF.

The V call is TRBV4-3, the J call TRBJ2-2; 11 positions match TRBD2. Germline V gene sequence: CDR1 LGHNA, CDR2 YSLEER. The CDR3 sequence is 16 residues long. V was pared by 1 base and J by 7 bases, with 5 bases of the junction left unmatched. The CDR3 sequence: CASSQVLAGVIGELFF. The CDR3 DNA reads TGCGCCAGCAGCCAAGTACTAGCGGGAGTAATCGGGGAGCTGTTTTTT.

This sequence joins TRBV7-2 and TRBJ1-2; no clear D gene. Per the germline V gene, CDR1 is SGHTA and CDR2 is FQGNSA. The CDR3 is 13 amino acids. The germline V and J ends were trimmed by 5 bases and 8 bases, with 15 bases remaining between them. The CDR3 nucleotides read TGTGCCAGCAGCCGCACAGTCCCCCAAGGCTACACCTTC. It specifies CASSRTVPQGYTF.

CDR3 residues: CASSSYSGANVLTF. CDR3 sequence (DNA): TGCGCCAGCAGCAGCTACTCCGGGGCCAACGTCCTGACTTTC. The chain employs TRBV5-1 and TRBJ2-6, with D hard to call. This CDR3 spans 14 amino acids. V was clipped by 4 bases and J by 4 bases, with 9 bases between them. Germline CDR1 is SGHRS and CDR2 is YFSETQ.

The V gene is TRBV5-1, the J gene TRBJ1-1, with D maybe TRBD1 (5 bases). Germline lookup yields CDR1 SGHRS and CDR2 YFSETQ. CDR3 length: 15 amino acids. The V and J ends lost 5 bases and 4 bases respectively, with 18 bases between them. The CDR3 sequence is CASRWNRFAVTEAFF. The DNA of the CDR3 is TGCGCCAGCAGATGGAACAGGTTCGCCGTCACTGAAGCTTTCTTT.

The chain uses TRBV9 and TRBJ1-1, with D unresolved. V lost 3 bases and J lost 1, with 16 bases in between. The V gene's germline CDR1 is SGDLS and CDR2 YYNGEE. The CDR3 totals 16 residues. CDR3 amino acids: CASSAGNRKGNTEAFF. The CDR3 coding sequence is TGTGCCAGCAGCGCCGGGAACAGAAAAGGGAACACTGAAGCTTTCTTT.

In its sample, this clone was seen once. The V gene is TRBV27, the J gene TRBJ1-1; no firm D call. The germline V and J ends were trimmed by 5 bases and 0 bases, with 4 bases remaining between them. The germline CDR1 and CDR2 sequences are MNHEY and SMNVEV (reference sequence). The length of the CDR3 is 12 residues. CDR3 in amino acids: CASSTVNTEAFF. The CDR3 DNA follows: TGTGCCAGCAGTACAGTGAACACTGAAGCTTTCTTT.

This clone was detected only a few times. The J gene is TRBJ2-1, the V gene TRBV14, with a possible D match to TRBD1 (5 bases). CDR3 size: 13 residues. V was shortened by 3 bases and J by 9 bases, with 12 bases between the two germline ends. From germline, CDR1 is SGHDN and CDR2 FVKESK. The CDR3 loop reads CASSQQGFSEQFF. DNA of the CDR3: TGTGCCAGCAGCCAGCAGGGTTTTTCTGAGCAGTTCTTC.